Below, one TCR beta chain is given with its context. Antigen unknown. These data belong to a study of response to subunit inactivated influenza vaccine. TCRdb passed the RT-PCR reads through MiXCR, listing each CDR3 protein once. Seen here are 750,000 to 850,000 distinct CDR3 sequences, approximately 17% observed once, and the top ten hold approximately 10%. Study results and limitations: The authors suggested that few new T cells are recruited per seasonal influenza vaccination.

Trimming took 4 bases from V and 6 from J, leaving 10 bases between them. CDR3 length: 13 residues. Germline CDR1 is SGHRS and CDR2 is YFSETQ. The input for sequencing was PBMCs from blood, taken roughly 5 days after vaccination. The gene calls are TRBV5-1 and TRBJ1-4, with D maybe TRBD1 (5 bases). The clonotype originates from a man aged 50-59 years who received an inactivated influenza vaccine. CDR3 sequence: CASSTPRDEKLFF. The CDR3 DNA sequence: TGCGCCAGCAGCACCCCCAGGGATGAAAAACTGTTTTTT.